The sequence of this TCR beta chain was determined in a study of radiation and T cells in renal cell carcinoma. Study-level points and caveats: From baseline, blood top tumor clonotypes peaked at 2 weeks post-radiation.

The protocol was immunoSEQ multiplex PCR, while the TCRdb copy is restricted to in-frame clones and leaves out a portion. Altogether tens of thousands of clones are present, 82% being singletons, with the ten largest covering 5% to 8%. V was pared by 0 bases and J by 8 bases, with 13 bases between. Per the germline V gene, CDR1 is SGHVS and CDR2 is FQNEAQ. This CDR3 is 14 amino acids long. Time point specified: baseline pretreatment blood. Treatment meaning: 15 Gy SBRT to primary tumor, nephrectomy 4 weeks later. Clear cell pathology was present in this patient's renal cell carcinoma. On this clone itself: The target antigen is unknown.

This clonotype was obtained from a man aged 60 to 75 with renal cell carcinoma. The chain has TRBV7-8 and TRBJ1-2, with D perhaps matching TRBD1 (5 bases). The sample in question was blood, obtained from a patient whose treatment included radiotherapy and nephrectomy. The DNA for the CDR3 is TGTGCCAGCAGCTTAGCGCGGGGGGGAACAGGCTACACCTTC. Protein: CASSLARGGTGYTF.